This T cell receptor beta chain was found in a study of blood T cells in healthy people across ages. Sample-barcoded 5' priming and a J-beta primer mix drove a second PCR of roughly 7 to 11 cycles. TCRdb re-derived calls from the 5' RACE reads in MiXCR, one entry per CDR3 protein. This repertoire shows roughly 1,800,000 distinct CDR3 sequences, roughly 49% found once; its top ten account for around 2.1%. Only a few counts were recorded for this clonotype. The germline CDR1 and CDR2 sequences are DFQATT and SNEGSKA (reference sequence). The CDR3 has 14 amino acids. The ends lost 0 bases at V and 13 bases at J; junction bases unmatched: 9.

V and J are TRBV20-1 and TRBJ2-1, with 10 bases aligning to TRBD2. This sequence was found in a woman between 40 and 50 years old in good health. Specimen: blood. DNA of the CDR3: TGCAGTGCTAGAGATAGGACTAGCGGAGACTACCAGTTCTTC. This codes for CSARDRTSGDYQFF.